The entry that follows covers one T cell receptor beta chain sequence. The antigen is undetermined. This record comes from a study of T cell responses to AZD1222 COVID-19 vaccine. This CDR3 is built from 19 residues. V was clipped by 0 bases and J by 3 bases; unmatched bases: 14. Per the germline V gene, CDR1 is MNHNS and CDR2 is SASEGT. Some clones are missing from TCRdb's copy, which holds only in-frame ones; the method was immunoSEQ multiplex PCR. The profile shows approximately 170,000 clones, around 88% of them singletons. Points from the study as a whole: Targeting of unmutated variant regions was reportedly seen in nearly half of spike-specific TCRs. Baseline serology detected seropositivity in only six AZD1222 recipients. Clonal diversity may have been underestimated in mostly white British donors.

The sample here was peripheral blood, taken 28 days after the second AZD1222 dose. The sequence was collected from an adult who received the AZD1222 COVID-19 vaccine. This chain links TRBV6-1 with TRBJ2-1, with 7 bases lining up with TRBD2. The CDR3 here is CASSEAPPSGRGFYNEQFF. The CDR3 DNA reads as TGTGCCAGCAGTGAAGCGCCCCCTTCGGGGCGGGGGTTCTACAATGAGCAGTTCTTC.